Listed here are 12 T cell receptor beta chains from one sample, sequenced in a study of shared clonotypes between healthy human individuals. Method: immunoSEQ multiplex PCR; TCRdb's copy keeps in-frame clones and lacks some. The repertoire holds hundreds of thousands of clones, with 95% to 97% as singletons. Material: memory CD8+ T cells sorted from blood. Subset specified: CD45RO+ cells pooled with CCR7-negative TemRA cells. These receptors were taken from a man under 40 in good health.

The gene calls are TRBV27 and TRBJ1-5, with unresolved D. The V end was cut by 0 bases, the J end by 1 base, with 4 bases between. CDR1 and CDR2 from the germline V gene are MNHEY and SMNVEV (reference sequence). The CDR3 contains 14 residues. CDR3 in DNA: TGTGCCAGCAGTTTATCCAGGAGCAATCAGCCCCAGCATTTT. Protein product: CASSLSRSNQPQHF.

The V gene is TRBV4-1, the J gene TRBJ2-5, with unresolved D. Germline CDR1 MGHRA, CDR2 YSYEKL. The CDR3 totals 18 residues. Trimming stripped 5 bases from V and 3 bases from J, with 25 bases between. The CDR3 loop reads CASSASTNRQRLKETQYF. CDR3 DNA: TGCGCCAGCAGCGCGTCTACGAATCGGCAGCGCTTAAAAGAGACCCAGTACTTC.

V gene TRBV18 combines with J gene TRBJ2-7; a possible D gene is TRBD2 (5 bases). V was trimmed by 4 bases and J by 6 bases, leaving 10 bases between them. The CDR3 runs to 12 residues. Germline CDR1 KGHSH, CDR2 LQKENI. The CDR3 DNA reads TGTGCCAGCTCACTCACCCGGGGCGAGCAGTACTTC. Residues: CASSLTRGEQYF. Variable domain in full (rest from reference TRBV18 and TRBJ2-7): NAGVMQNPRHLVRRRGQEARLRCSPMKGHSHVYWYRQLPEEGLKFMVYLQKENIIDESGMPKERFSAEFPKEGPSILRIQQVVRGDSAAYFCASSLTRGEQYFGPGTRLTVT.

The V gene is TRBV25-1, the J gene TRBJ1-2, with TRBD1 matching over 9 bases. This CDR3 region has 15 residues. Unmatched junction bases numbered 9, after V lost 6 bases and J lost 4 bases. Germline lookup yields CDR1 MGHDK and CDR2 SYGVNS. CDR3 nucleotides: TGTGCCAGCAGCGGGCCGGACAGGGGCAGCTATGGCTACACCTTC. This sequence encodes CASSGPDRGSYGYTF.

The table lists this clone with a count of one. A read error may account for a junction end that differs from germline. J is TRBJ1-1 and V is TRBV5-3; D unclear. TRBV5-3 is identified as an open reading frame with a role that is uncertain. The CDR3 is 10 residues long. The CDR3 reads CWQRNTEAFF. For the CDR3, the DNA is TGCTGGCAGAGGAACACTGAAGCTTTCTTT.

The chain links TRBV6-5 to TRBJ1-2, with 9 nucleotides matching TRBD1. CDR3 length: 14 residues. Trimming removed 0 bases from V and 6 bases from J; junction bases left unmatched: 2. Germline-derived CDR1 and CDR2 are MNHEY and SVGAGI. The CDR3 nucleotides read TGTGCCAGCAGTTACTCCCGGGACAGGGATGGCTACACCTTC. Translated: CASSYSRDRDGYTF.

The chain combines TRBV10-3 with TRBJ1-3; 8 nucleotides match TRBD1. CDR1 is ENHRY and CDR2 is SYGVKD in the germline V gene. Trimming removed 7 bases from V and 3 bases from J; junction bases left unmatched: 5. The CDR3 loop spans 14 amino acids. The chain's CDR3 is CAITQGASGNTIYF. Here the CDR3 DNA reads TGTGCCATCACTCAGGGGGCGAGTGGAAACACCATATATTTT.

The chain joins TRBV28 to TRBJ2-4; TRBD2 matches at 8 bases. This CDR3 spans 13 amino acids. Germline V CDR1 and CDR2: MDHEN, SYDVKM. Trimming removed 2 bases from V and 8 bases from J; junction bases left unmatched: 2. The CDR3 protein is CASSLAGGYIQYF. Written as DNA, the CDR3 is TGTGCCAGCAGTTTAGCGGGAGGCTACATTCAGTACTTC.

V usage is TRBV7-2 and J usage is TRBJ2-2; D is unresolved. There are 16 residues in the CDR3. The V end lost 5 bases, the J end lost 4 bases, and 17 bases lay between the germline ends. Germline CDR1 and CDR2: SGHTA and FQGNSA. CDR3 in amino acids: CASSTRTYSGTGELFF. The CDR3 DNA reads TGTGCCAGCAGCACCCGTACATACTCAGGCACCGGGGAGCTGTTTTTT.

In DNA, the CDR3 is TGTGCCAGCAGTTTCCAGAACACCGGGGAGCTGTTTTTT. Translating gives CASSFQNTGELFF. The V gene is TRBV28, the J gene TRBJ2-2; D call uncertain. The germline V gene has CDR1 MDHEN and CDR2 SYDVKM. CDR3 length equals 13 residues. V was cut by 3 bases and J by 1 base, with 3 bases left in between.

This sequence joins TRBV10-2 and TRBJ2-1; D might be TRBD2 (6 bases). From germline, CDR1 is WSHSY and CDR2 SAAADI. This CDR3 has 11 amino acids. Deletions cut 0 bases from V and 12 bases from J, with 6 bases between. As DNA, the CDR3 is TGCGCCAGCAGTGAGTCGGGAGGGCAGTTCTTC. This gives the protein CASSESGGQFF.

The rearrangement joins TRBV6-1 to TRBJ2-1; 10 nucleotides match TRBD2. V lost 2 bases and J lost 3; bases outside the gene matches: 7. There are 17 residues in the CDR3. CDR1 and CDR2 (germline): MNHNS, SASEGT. The CDR3, as DNA: TGTGCCAGCAGTGAATGGACTAGCGGACTATTCTACAATGAGCAGTTCTTC. It yields the protein CASSEWTSGLFYNEQFF.